This T cell receptor (beta chain) was sequenced during a study of human T cells and chemical hapten exposure. Broader study findings: The study found expanded TCRs formed significantly more large CDR3 similarity clusters than controls. Alopecia affecting every donor means their immune response may not match healthy people's. A positive correlation with patch test score was found for PT1 expanded TCR counts.

This sample's time point: patch test 1, 2 weeks after DPC sensitization. Treatment meaning: therapeutic diphenylcyclopropenone sensitization with weekly scalp DPC. In the library, unique molecular identifiers were attached to individual cDNA molecules. TCRdb reprocessed the RACE reads via MiXCR and lists one record per CDR3 protein. The profile shows 300,000 to 450,000 distinct CDR3 sequences, 4.8% of them singletons. This clonotype was observed a few times. Antigen unknown. Trimming removed 2 bases from V and 0 bases from J, with 7 bases in between. The germline gives CDR1 MNHNY, CDR2 SVGAGI (reference sequence). The CDR3 runs 14 residues.

Sequencing was performed on whole blood, taken in connection with sensitization to the hapten diphenylcyclopropenone (DPC). V usage is TRBV6-6 and J usage is TRBJ1-1; D is undetermined. The TCR was taken from a woman in her forties or fifties with alopecia areata. Some clones in this sample may be carry-over from other donors' samples. The CDR3 sequence: CASSYPSMNTEAFF. The CDR3, as DNA: TGTGCCAGCAGTTACCCGAGCATGAACACTGAAGCTTTCTTT.